The present T cell receptor beta chain was sequenced within a study of cytotoxic CD8 clonotypes in ibrutinib-treated CLL. Background on the study: Response samples were drawn at a median of around 12 months of treatment, range 6 to 36. Sample averages reached about 250,000 productive templates and 80,000 to 100,000 productive rearrangements.

The CDR3 loop spans 12 amino acids. V lost 5 bases to trimming and J lost 12 bases; unmatched junction nucleotides: 3. Looked up from germline, CDR1 is SGHAT and CDR2 is FQNNGV. Comment on this clone: No antigen is known for it.

Generated by immunoSEQ multiplex PCR, the TCRdb table keeps only in-frame clones and is missing some. The table lists 110,000 to 150,000 clones, 60% to 85% of them singletons, with just over 5% in the top ten. Study outcomes and limitations: Public clonotypes showed up rarely, and on treatment they shrank or held steady. Baseline clonality exceeded age-matched healthy donors and tracked circulating CD8+ T-cell counts.

This TCR was recovered from a human donor with chronic lymphocytic leukemia. The chain carries TRBV11-2 and TRBJ2-1; 11 bases are a match to TRBD2. Sequenced here: PBMCs, sampled after 24 months of ibrutinib treatment. DNA for the CDR3: TGTGCCAGCAGCCCGGGGACTAGCGGGCAGTTCTTC. Its protein product is CASSPGTSGQFF.